A selection of T cell receptor beta chains follows, all from one sample in a study of T cell repertoires in cytomegalovirus infection. Antigens for these TCRs are unknown. Via MiXCR, TCRdb re-called the reads, giving one row per CDR3 protein. Here the sample spans fewer than 1,000,000 distinct CDR3 sequences, less than 40% being singletons. The sequencing here drew on cultured CD8+ T cells from PBMCs, taken from culture after CMV antigen stimulation. These receptor sequences come from a human donor in good health (CMV status not recorded). Some clones in this sample may be carry-over from other donors' samples. Each CDR3 is given with its conserved first and last residue. The order of the fields is CDR3 length, V gene, clone size, J gene, D gene, CDR3 protein, CDR3 DNA. The D gene is left open where the match is weak. Rows may omit the clone size; those that give it use once, few, many or a size class.

CDR3 length: 14; V gene: TRBV12-3/TRBV12-4; clone size: many; J gene: TRBJ2-1; D gene: NA; CDR3 protein: CASSPGTPYNEQFF; CDR3 DNA: TGTGCCAGCAGTCCCGGGACGCCTTACAATGAGCAGTTCTTC
CDR3 length: 14; V gene: TRBV7-6; clone size: NA; J gene: TRBJ2-7; D gene: TRBD2; CDR3 protein: CASSSREGRYEQYF; CDR3 DNA: TGTGCCAGCAGCTCTCGGGAGGGGCGTTACGAGCAGTACTTC
CDR3 length: 16; V gene: TRBV25-1; clone size: few; J gene: TRBJ1-2; D gene: NA; CDR3 protein: CASSEYFGGDNYGYTF; CDR3 DNA: TGTGCCAGCAGTGAATATTTTGGAGGGGATAACTATGGCTACACCTTC
CDR3 length: 15; V gene: TRBV4-1; clone size: NA; J gene: TRBJ2-2; D gene: NA; CDR3 protein: CASSQGPWGTGELFF; CDR3 DNA: TGCGCCAGCAGCCAAGGACCCTGGGGTACCGGGGAGCTGTTTTTT
CDR3 length: 15; V gene: TRBV27; clone size: many; J gene: TRBJ1-4; D gene: NA; CDR3 protein: CASSFRPLKNEKLFF; CDR3 DNA: TGTGCCAGCAGTTTCAGGCCCTTGAAGAATGAAAAACTGTTTTTT
CDR3 length: 16; V gene: TRBV12-3/TRBV12-4; clone size: few; J gene: TRBJ2-5; D gene: NA; CDR3 protein: CASSPRTDRPEETQYF; CDR3 DNA: TGTGCCAGCAGTCCCAGGACTGACCGACCTGAAGAGACCCAGTACTTC
CDR3 length: 17; V gene: TRBV27; clone size: NA; J gene: TRBJ2-1; D gene: NA; CDR3 protein: CASSLSIYGQSLGGQFF; CDR3 DNA: TGTGCCAGCAGTTTATCGATTTATGGGCAGTCCTTGGGTGGGCAGTTCTTC
CDR3 length: 14; V gene: TRBV7-9; clone size: many; J gene: TRBJ2-5; D gene: NA; CDR3 protein: CASSHPGSSETQYF; CDR3 DNA: TGTGCCAGCAGCCATCCGGGATCTTCAGAGACCCAGTACTTC
CDR3 length: 13; V gene: TRBV6-1; clone size: NA; J gene: TRBJ2-7; D gene: NA; CDR3 protein: CASKTLTVYEQYF; CDR3 DNA: TGTGCCAGCAAGACACTTACGGTGTACGAGCAGTACTTC
CDR3 length: 17; V gene: TRBV12-5; clone size: NA; J gene: TRBJ2-3; D gene: NA; CDR3 protein: CASGFLPRDGYTDTQYF; CDR3 DNA: TGTGCTAGTGGTTTCTTGCCCAGGGACGGATACACAGATACGCAGTATTTT
CDR3 length: 11; V gene: TRBV5-4; clone size: few; J gene: TRBJ1-3; D gene: NA; CDR3 protein: CASVAGNTIYF; CDR3 DNA: TGTGCCAGCGTGGCTGGAAACACCATATATTTT
CDR3 length: 16; V gene: TRBV7-6; clone size: NA; J gene: TRBJ2-2; D gene: TRBD1; CDR3 protein: CASSSRTGEDTGELFF; CDR3 DNA: TGTGCCAGCAGCTCCCGGACAGGGGAGGACACCGGGGAGCTGTTTTTT
CDR3 length: 14; V gene: TRBV5-1; clone size: NA; J gene: TRBJ2-3; D gene: NA; CDR3 protein: CASSSEGRTDTQYF; CDR3 DNA: TGCGCCAGCAGCTCGGAAGGCAGAACAGATACGCAGTATTTT
CDR3 length: 15; V gene: TRBV20-1; clone size: NA; J gene: TRBJ2-7; D gene: NA; CDR3 protein: CSARPRDRYLYEQYF; CDR3 DNA: TGCAGTGCTAGACCCCGGGACCGATACCTCTACGAGCAGTACTTC
CDR3 length: 14; V gene: TRBV6-2/TRBV6-3; clone size: few; J gene: TRBJ1-1; D gene: NA; CDR3 protein: CASDSRRLNTEAFF; CDR3 DNA: TGTGCCAGTGACTCGAGGCGTTTGAACACTGAAGCTTTCTTT
CDR3 length: 13; V gene: TRBV4-2; clone size: few; J gene: TRBJ2-1; D gene: NA; CDR3 protein: CASSQAVLNEQFF; CDR3 DNA: TGTGCCAGCAGCCAAGCCGTTCTCAATGAGCAGTTCTTC
CDR3 length: 13; V gene: TRBV4-2; clone size: few; J gene: TRBJ1-5; D gene: NA; CDR3 protein: CASSQDWSQPQHF; CDR3 DNA: TGTGCCAGCAGCCAAGATTGGAGTCAGCCCCAGCATTTT
CDR3 length: 15; V gene: TRBV12-3/TRBV12-4; clone size: NA; J gene: TRBJ2-7; D gene: NA; CDR3 protein: CASRELDNSAYEQYF; CDR3 DNA: TGTGCCAGCAGGGAGCTTGATAACTCAGCCTACGAGCAGTACTTC
CDR3 length: 17; V gene: TRBV27; clone size: few; J gene: TRBJ2-5; D gene: NA; CDR3 protein: CASSLLPGQEGQETQYF; CDR3 DNA: TGTGCCAGCAGTTTGCTGCCCGGACAGGAGGGGCAAGAGACCCAGTACTTC
CDR3 length: 12; V gene: TRBV10-3; clone size: NA; J gene: TRBJ1-2; D gene: NA; CDR3 protein: CAILSVDRGYTF; CDR3 DNA: TGTGCCATATTGTCGGTCGATAGGGGCTACACCTTC
CDR3 length: 17; V gene: TRBV6-1; clone size: NA; J gene: TRBJ1-2; D gene: NA; CDR3 protein: CASCEEWALDRFYGYTF; CDR3 DNA: TGTGCCAGCTGTGAAGAATGGGCCCTTGACAGATTTTATGGCTACACCTTC
CDR3 length: 15; V gene: TRBV11-2; clone size: few; J gene: TRBJ2-4; D gene: NA; CDR3 protein: CASSLVRSAKNIQYF; CDR3 DNA: TGTGCCAGCAGCTTAGTACGGTCAGCCAAAAACATTCAGTACTTC
CDR3 length: 14; V gene: TRBV12-3/TRBV12-4; clone size: NA; J gene: TRBJ2-3; D gene: TRBD1; CDR3 protein: CAVRDRGRTDTQYF; CDR3 DNA: TGTGCCGTTCGGGACAGGGGGAGAACAGATACGCAGTATTTT
CDR3 length: 12; V gene: TRBV20-1; clone size: NA; J gene: TRBJ1-2; D gene: TRBD1; CDR3 protein: CSAFTGGSGYTF; CDR3 DNA: TGCAGTGCTTTCACAGGGGGTAGTGGCTACACCTTC
CDR3 length: 14; V gene: TRBV18; clone size: NA; J gene: TRBJ2-7; D gene: NA; CDR3 protein: CASSPRGHHYEQYF; CDR3 DNA: TGTGCCAGCTCGCCTAGGGGACACCACTACGAGCAGTACTTC
CDR3 length: 14; V gene: TRBV9; clone size: few; J gene: TRBJ1-2; D gene: NA; CDR3 protein: CASKRGERGYGYTF; CDR3 DNA: TGTGCCAGCAAAAGGGGGGAGCGTGGCTATGGCTACACCTTC
CDR3 length: 13; V gene: TRBV15; clone size: few; J gene: TRBJ2-1; D gene: NA; CDR3 protein: CATRADSYNEQFF; CDR3 DNA: TGTGCCACGCGGGCAGACTCCTACAATGAGCAGTTCTTC
CDR3 length: 17; V gene: TRBV12-3/TRBV12-4; clone size: NA; J gene: TRBJ1-1; D gene: NA; CDR3 protein: CASSLGPSRLRNTEAFF; CDR3 DNA: TGTGCCAGCAGTCTAGGACCTTCTAGACTGAGGAACACTGAAGCTTTCTTT
CDR3 length: 15; V gene: TRBV6-5; clone size: NA; J gene: TRBJ2-3; D gene: NA; CDR3 protein: CASSYGGSGPDTQYF; CDR3 DNA: TGTGCCAGCAGTTATGGGGGGAGTGGCCCAGATACGCAGTATTTT
CDR3 length: 15; V gene: TRBV29-1; clone size: NA; J gene: TRBJ2-2; D gene: TRBD2; CDR3 protein: CSVDGFGGGTGELFF; CDR3 DNA: TGCAGCGTTGACGGCTTCGGGGGGGGTACCGGGGAGCTGTTTTTT
CDR3 length: 19; V gene: TRBV6-6; clone size: few; J gene: TRBJ2-2; D gene: TRBD2; CDR3 protein: CASSYSEGAAGVNTGELFF; CDR3 DNA: TGTGCCAGCAGTTACTCTGAGGGTGCGGCGGGGGTTAACACCGGGGAGCTGTTTTTT
CDR3 length: 17; V gene: TRBV13; clone size: NA; J gene: TRBJ1-1; D gene: NA; CDR3 protein: CASSQGGGAVLNTEAFF; CDR3 DNA: TGTGCCAGCAGCCAGGGAGGCGGGGCGGTCTTGAACACTGAAGCTTTCTTT
CDR3 length: 15; V gene: TRBV6-6; clone size: NA; J gene: TRBJ2-3; D gene: NA; CDR3 protein: CASSYYLSGTDTQYF; CDR3 DNA: TGTGCCAGCAGTTACTATTTGTCAGGCACAGATACGCAGTATTTT
CDR3 length: 15; V gene: TRBV2; clone size: NA; J gene: TRBJ1-5; D gene: TRBD1; CDR3 protein: CASIRDRDYDQPQHF; CDR3 DNA: TGTGCCAGCATCCGAGACAGGGACTATGATCAGCCCCAGCATTTT
CDR3 length: 12; V gene: TRBV29-1; clone size: NA; J gene: TRBJ2-3; D gene: TRBD1; CDR3 protein: CSVEGTVNTQYF; CDR3 DNA: TGCAGCGTCGAAGGGACAGTCAATACGCAGTATTTT
CDR3 length: 14; V gene: TRBV12-3/TRBV12-4; clone size: NA; J gene: TRBJ1-2; D gene: NA; CDR3 protein: CASSSFNTPDGYTF; CDR3 DNA: TGTGCCAGCAGTTCTTTTAACACACCAGATGGCTACACCTTC
CDR3 length: 14; V gene: TRBV15; clone size: NA; J gene: TRBJ1-1; D gene: TRBD1; CDR3 protein: CATSKDRANTEAFF; CDR3 DNA: TGTGCCACCAGCAAGGACAGGGCGAACACTGAAGCTTTCTTT
CDR3 length: 12; V gene: TRBV20-1; clone size: NA; J gene: TRBJ2-1; D gene: NA; CDR3 protein: CSATGTEGEQFF; CDR3 DNA: TGCAGTGCTACCGGGACTGAGGGTGAGCAGTTCTTC
CDR3 length: 15; V gene: TRBV7-9; clone size: few; J gene: TRBJ1-6; D gene: NA; CDR3 protein: CASSLATWYNSPLHF; CDR3 DNA: TGTGCCAGCAGCTTAGCCACGTGGTACAATTCACCCCTCCACTTT
CDR3 length: 24; V gene: TRBV6-5; clone size: NA; J gene: TRBJ1-1; D gene: TRBD1; CDR3 protein: CASSQELDRDRLAGQIGMNTEAFF; CDR3 DNA: TGTGCCAGCAGTCAAGAACTAGACCGGGACAGATTGGCGGGACAGATTGGGATGAACACTGAAGCTTTCTTT
CDR3 length: 11; V gene: TRBV10-3; clone size: NA; J gene: TRBJ1-2; D gene: NA; CDR3 protein: CATVTGYGYTF; CDR3 DNA: TGTGCCACCGTGACAGGATATGGCTACACCTTC
CDR3 length: 16; V gene: TRBV6-6; clone size: NA; J gene: TRBJ2-5; D gene: NA; CDR3 protein: CASSYFPGRNQETQYF; CDR3 DNA: TGTGCCAGCAGTTACTTCCCGGGTAGGAACCAAGAGACCCAGTACTTC
CDR3 length: 14; V gene: TRBV4-1; clone size: NA; J gene: TRBJ2-5; D gene: NA; CDR3 protein: CASTPRAKQETQYF; CDR3 DNA: TGCGCCAGCACCCCACGGGCCAAACAAGAGACCCAGTACTTC
CDR3 length: 11; V gene: TRBV6-5; clone size: NA; J gene: TRBJ2-7; D gene: NA; CDR3 protein: CASSYPNEQYF; CDR3 DNA: TGTGCCAGCAGTTACCCCAACGAGCAGTACTTC
CDR3 length: 16; V gene: TRBV6-1; clone size: few; J gene: TRBJ1-1; D gene: NA; CDR3 protein: CASSEARTEPNTEAFF; CDR3 DNA: TGTGCCAGCAGTGAAGCCCGGACAGAGCCAAACACTGAAGCTTTCTTT
CDR3 length: 12; V gene: TRBV7-9; clone size: NA; J gene: TRBJ2-7; D gene: NA; CDR3 protein: CASSLSSNEQYF; CDR3 DNA: TGTGCCAGCAGCTTATCTTCCAACGAGCAGTACTTC
CDR3 length: 13; V gene: TRBV5-5; clone size: once; J gene: TRBJ2-1; D gene: TRBD2; CDR3 protein: CASTLGRAGEQFF; CDR3 DNA: TGTGCCAGCACCCTTGGGAGGGCAGGGGAGCAGTTCTTC
CDR3 length: 15; V gene: TRBV7-7; clone size: few; J gene: TRBJ2-5; D gene: NA; CDR3 protein: CASSLRWGARETQYF; CDR3 DNA: TGTGCTAGCAGCCTGAGATGGGGGGCGAGAGAGACCCAGTACTTC
CDR3 length: 14; V gene: TRBV27; clone size: many; J gene: TRBJ2-1; D gene: NA; CDR3 protein: CASSFGGAENEQFF; CDR3 DNA: TGTGCCAGCAGTTTCGGGGGCGCGGAGAATGAGCAGTTCTTC